The TCR beta chain described here comes from a study of cytomegalovirus exposure and HLA in healthy donors. Study-level results: In a later analysis, the majority of CMV-associated beta chains seemingly showed HLA restriction.

Germline assignment: CDR1 GTSNPN and CDR2 SVGIG (reference sequence). V was trimmed by 3 bases and J by 4 bases, leaving 18 bases between them. The CDR3 totals 15 residues. For this clone: The antigen is not known.

In the PCR, 60 Vbeta and 13 Jbeta primers were used. Sequenced by immunoSEQ multiplex PCR; TCRdb stores in-frame clones only, minus some. Found here are 150,000 to 250,000 clones; the top ten clones hold 0.74%. Specimen: PBMCs. The chain uses TRBV30 and TRBJ1-1, with D perhaps TRBD1 (6 bases). The clonotype originates from a boy under 18 in good health and CMV-seronegative. The CDR3 loop is CAWRRGGEWGTEAFF. DNA of the CDR3: TGTGCCTGGAGAAGAGGGGGGGAATGGGGCACTGAAGCTTTCTTT.